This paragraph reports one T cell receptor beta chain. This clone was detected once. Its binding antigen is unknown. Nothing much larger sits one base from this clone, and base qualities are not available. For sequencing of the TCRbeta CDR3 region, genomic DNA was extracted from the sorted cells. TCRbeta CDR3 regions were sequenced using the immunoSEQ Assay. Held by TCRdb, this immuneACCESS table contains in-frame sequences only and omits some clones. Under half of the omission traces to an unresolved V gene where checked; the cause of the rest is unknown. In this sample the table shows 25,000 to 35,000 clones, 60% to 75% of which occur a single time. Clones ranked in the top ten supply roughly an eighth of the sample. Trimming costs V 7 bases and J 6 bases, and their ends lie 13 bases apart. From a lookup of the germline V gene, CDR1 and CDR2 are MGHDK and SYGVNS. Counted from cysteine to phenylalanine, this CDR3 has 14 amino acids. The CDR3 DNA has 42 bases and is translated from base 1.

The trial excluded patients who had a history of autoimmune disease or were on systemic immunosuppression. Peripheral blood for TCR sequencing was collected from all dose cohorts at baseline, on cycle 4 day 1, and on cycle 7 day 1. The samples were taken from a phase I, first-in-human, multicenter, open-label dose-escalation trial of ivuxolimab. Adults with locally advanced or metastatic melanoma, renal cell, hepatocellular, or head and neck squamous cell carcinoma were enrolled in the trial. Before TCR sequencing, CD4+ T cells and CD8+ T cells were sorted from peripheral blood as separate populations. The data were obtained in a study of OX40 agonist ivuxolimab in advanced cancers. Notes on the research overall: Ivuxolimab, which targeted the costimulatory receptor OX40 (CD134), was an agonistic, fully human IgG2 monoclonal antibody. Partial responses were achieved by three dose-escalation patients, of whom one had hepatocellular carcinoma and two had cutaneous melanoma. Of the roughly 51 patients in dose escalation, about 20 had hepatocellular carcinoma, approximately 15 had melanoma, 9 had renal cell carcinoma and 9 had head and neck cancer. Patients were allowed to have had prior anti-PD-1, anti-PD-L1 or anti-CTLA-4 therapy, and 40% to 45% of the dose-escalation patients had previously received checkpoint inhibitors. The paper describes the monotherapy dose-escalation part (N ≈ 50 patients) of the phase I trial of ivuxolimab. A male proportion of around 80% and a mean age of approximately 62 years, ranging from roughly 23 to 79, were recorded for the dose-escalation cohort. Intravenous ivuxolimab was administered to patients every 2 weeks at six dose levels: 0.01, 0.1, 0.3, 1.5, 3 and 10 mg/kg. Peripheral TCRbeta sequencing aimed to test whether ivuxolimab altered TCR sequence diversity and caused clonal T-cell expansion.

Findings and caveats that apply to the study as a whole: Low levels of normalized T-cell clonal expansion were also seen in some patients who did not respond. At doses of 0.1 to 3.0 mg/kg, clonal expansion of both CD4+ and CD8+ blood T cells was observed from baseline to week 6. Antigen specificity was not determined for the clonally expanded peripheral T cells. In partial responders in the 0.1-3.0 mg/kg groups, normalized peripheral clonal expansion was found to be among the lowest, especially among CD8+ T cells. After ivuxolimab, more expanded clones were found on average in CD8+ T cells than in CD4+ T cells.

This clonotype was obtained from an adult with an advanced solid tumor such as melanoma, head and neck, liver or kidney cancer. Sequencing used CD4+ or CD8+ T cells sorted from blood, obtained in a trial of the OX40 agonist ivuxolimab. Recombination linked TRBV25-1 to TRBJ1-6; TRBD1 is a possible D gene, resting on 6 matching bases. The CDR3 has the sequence CASTVGGPNSPLHF. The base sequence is TGTGCCAGCACCGTCGGGGGGCCTAATTCACCCCTCCACTTT.